Listed below are T cell receptor beta chains from one sample, sequenced in a study of T-cell reconstitution after alpha-beta-depleted transplantation in children. TCRdb analysed the PCR reads with MiXCR anew, one entry per CDR3 protein. The top ten clones hold about 0.79% of a sample with hundreds of thousands of distinct CDR3 sequences, roughly 14% of them seen once. The sample in question was PBMCs, obtained before TCRalphabeta/CD19-depleted stem cell transplant. The receptors originated from a girl aged 2 to 9 with congenital amegakaryocytic thrombocytopenia, due to receive a stem cell transplant. Both conserved end residues are part of each CDR3. A D gene is named only where the DNA matches it firmly. Part of the rows lack a size; the others show once, few, many or a class for expanded clones.

D gene	clone size	V gene	J gene	CDR3 DNA	CDR3 protein
-	few	TRBV7-9	TRBJ2-7	TGTGCCAGCAGCCGCCGCCCGGGCCAACTCCCCTACGAGCAGTACTTC	CASSRRPGQLPYEQYF
-	many	TRBV7-9	TRBJ2-2	TGTGCCAGCAGCCCACGACGGGGGGAGCTGTTTTTT	CASSPRRGELFF
TRBD2	few	TRBV11-2	TRBJ2-7	TGTGCCAGCAGCTCCGGGACTAGCGGGAGGGGATTGACCTACGAGCAGTACTTC	CASSSGTSGRGLTYEQYF
-	-	TRBV7-2	TRBJ2-7	TGTGCCAGCAGCTTAGAAGGTTTCCCCTACGAGCAGTACTTC	CASSLEGFPYEQYF
TRBD1	many	TRBV29-1	TRBJ1-2	TGCAGCGTAACCGATCCCGGGACAGCTACCTCGCTCGATGGCTACACCTTC	CSVTDPGTATSLDGYTF
TRBD2	-	TRBV5-1	TRBJ2-3	TGCGCCAGCAGCGTGGTAGCGGGTCTGGGCACAGATACGCAGTATTTT	CASSVVAGLGTDTQYF
-	many	TRBV12-3/TRBV12-4	TRBJ2-1	TGTGCCAGCAGACCTCTCCGGGGTCTCAATGAGCAGTTCTTC	CASRPLRGLNEQFF
-	-	TRBV7-9	TRBJ2-7	TGTGCCAGCAGCCCCCCAAATGGATACGAGCAGTACTTC	CASSPPNGYEQYF
-	few	TRBV21-1	TRBJ2-3	TGTGCCAGCAGCAAAGGAGAGCGGGAGACAGATACGCAGTATTTT	CASSKGERETDTQYF
-	-	TRBV20-1	TRBJ2-3	TGCAGTGCTAGAGTTCCCTACGCTCAGACAGTGACCACAGATACGCAGTATTTT	CSARVPYAQTVTTDTQYF
-	many	TRBV5-1	TRBJ2-5	TGCGCCAGCAGCTTGGGACAGAGGATCCAAGAGACCCAGTACTTC	CASSLGQRIQETQYF
-	many	TRBV12-3/TRBV12-4	TRBJ1-5	TGTGCCAGCACACCCGACAGTAATCAGCCCCAGCATTTT	CASTPDSNQPQHF
-	-	TRBV6-1	TRBJ1-5	TGTGCCAGCAGTGTGGGAGGACAGTATAGCAATCAGCCCCAGCATTTT	CASSVGGQYSNQPQHF
TRBD1	many	TRBV5-1	TRBJ2-7	TGCGCCAGCAGCTTGGGGGGACAGGGTTCCTACGAGCAGTACTTC	CASSLGGQGSYEQYF
TRBD1	many	TRBV5-1	TRBJ2-7	TGCGCCAGCAGCTTGATTAAGTTTATGCGGACAGGGACCGACGAGCAGTACTTC	CASSLIKFMRTGTDEQYF
-	few	TRBV7-9	TRBJ2-1	TGTGCCAGCCGATCGGGGGGCCAGTACAATGAGCAGTTCTTC	CASRSGGQYNEQFF
TRBD2	many	TRBV20-1	TRBJ2-1	TGCAGTGCACCTCTAGCGGGAACTTACAATGAGCAGTTCTTC	CSAPLAGTYNEQFF
-	many	TRBV5-1	TRBJ1-2	TGCGCCAGCAGCCTTCAGGGGATTGGCTACACCTTC	CASSLQGIGYTF
-	many	TRBV5-1	TRBJ2-5	TGCGCCAGCAGCTTGAACCCGACTAGCCAAGAGACCCAGTACTTC	CASSLNPTSQETQYF
-	-	TRBV5-1	TRBJ2-5	TGCGCCAGCAGCCGAGGGTTTCGCGAGACCCAGTACTTC	CASSRGFRETQYF
TRBD1	-	TRBV11-2	TRBJ2-7	TGTGCCAGCAAACGGGACAGGGCGGCCTACGAGCAGTACTTC	CASKRDRAAYEQYF
TRBD2	many	TRBV12-3/TRBV12-4	TRBJ2-4	TGTGCCAGCAGTTTATTCGGACTAGCGGGGGGGTTGGGCATTCAGTACTTC	CASSLFGLAGGLGIQYF
TRBD1	many	TRBV7-9	TRBJ1-5	TGTGCCAGCAGCGCGGGACAGCTTAGCAATCAGCCCCAGCATTTT	CASSAGQLSNQPQHF
-	-	TRBV5-5	TRBJ2-1	TGTGCCAGCAGCCCCGGGACCACCTTGGAGCAGTTCTTC	CASSPGTTLEQFF
-	few	TRBV20-1	TRBJ1-1	TGCAGTGCCGCGATCAACACTGAAGCTTTCTTT	CSAAINTEAFF
TRBD2	many	TRBV20-1	TRBJ2-5	TGCAGTGCCCCGACGGGAGGGGGGTACCAAGAGACCCAGTACTTC	CSAPTGGGYQETQYF
-	few	TRBV5-6	TRBJ1-3	TGTGCCAGCAGCCGCCGCCGGGGGTCTGGAAACACCATATATTTT	CASSRRRGSGNTIYF
-	many	TRBV5-1	TRBJ2-1	TGCGCCAGCAGTTTGACCCGCACTGAGCAGTTCTTC	CASSLTRTEQFF